This is a list of T cell receptor beta chains from one sample in a study of blood T cell repertoires in COVID-19. The protocol was immunoSEQ multiplex PCR, while the TCRdb copy is restricted to in-frame clones and leaves out a portion. The sample includes approximately 190,000 clones, 82% of them seen just once. Sequencing used peripheral blood. These receptors originate from a woman aged 60-75 years with COVID-19, enrolled during active disease. The CDR3 runs from the conserved cysteine through the conserved F or W. The D gene is left open where the match is weak.

TRBV19	NA	TRBJ2-7	CASSAQRQAASYEQYF
TRBV15	NA	TRBJ1-5	CATSRGGGNQPQHF
TRBV4-3	TRBD2	TRBJ2-1	CASSQELGWRWREGLNEQFF
TRBV5-4	NA	TRBJ2-2	CASGVLTGDRELFF
TRBV6-1	TRBD1	TRBJ1-6	CASSDTTGNSPLHF
TRBV5-1	NA	TRBJ1-5	CASSLSTDQPQHF
TRBV25-1	TRBD2	TRBJ2-4	CASSEAGGPSIQYF
TRBV3-1/TRBV3-2	NA	TRBJ1-1	CASTQGVNTEAFF
TRBV30	TRBD2	TRBJ2-3	CAWSPLAGGTDTQYF
TRBV28	TRBD1	TRBJ1-2	CASSLPNRGHYGYTF
TRBV7-2	TRBD2	TRBJ2-7	CASSLGLAGAGSYEQYF
TRBV5-4	NA	TRBJ1-6	CASSLGGAGPVTPLHF
TRBV5-1	TRBD2	TRBJ2-3	CASSLQLAGVTDTQYF
TRBV7-3	NA	TRBJ2-1	CASSRTSLDEQFF
TRBV18	NA	TRBJ2-7	CASSPIPTGSYEQYF
TRBV5-5	TRBD1	TRBJ1-3	CASSLGGETGNTIYF
TRBV7-2	TRBD1	TRBJ1-5	CASSLGTGNQPQHF
TRBV19	NA	TRBJ2-2	CASSIRFGTGELFF
TRBV18	NA	TRBJ1-2	CASSLTAPGGRRYGYTF
TRBV5-4	NA	TRBJ2-1	CASSLDPGYEQFF
TRBV7-9	TRBD2	TRBJ2-7	CASASGITYEQYF
TRBV28	NA	TRBJ1-5	CASNSGGLDQPQHF
TRBV2	NA	TRBJ2-7	CASSEGRSLIVQYF
TRBV5-1	NA	TRBJ1-4	CASSSGTSSNEKLFF
TRBV28	NA	TRBJ1-3	CASSAYRLHSGNTIYF
TRBV5-6	TRBD1	TRBJ1-4	CASSLATGGKDEKLFF
TRBV5-1	NA	TRBJ1-1	CASRYRDRMNTEAFF
TRBV10-1	TRBD1	TRBJ1-2	CASSRQGRGYGYTF
TRBV6-5	TRBD1	TRBJ2-1	CASSYSGTVNNEQFF
TRBV6-5	NA	TRBJ1-5	CATKREVGGNQPQHF
TRBV3-1/TRBV3-2	NA	TRBJ1-2	CASSQQTGPFYGYTF
TRBV4-2	TRBD2	TRBJ2-3	CASSPGTSGGTDTQYF
TRBV28	NA	TRBJ2-2	CASSLFRAGELFF
TRBV6-2/TRBV6-3	NA	TRBJ2-2	CATSGANTGELFF
TRBV30	TRBD2	TRBJ2-2	CAWSPGTNPGELFF
TRBV29-1	NA	TRBJ1-1	CSVVSTEAFF
TRBV5-4	NA	TRBJ1-6	CASSLSRANSPLHF
TRBV6-1	NA	TRBJ2-7	CASSEAWPPYEQYF
TRBV4-1	NA	TRBJ1-6	CASSQHPDSVNSPLHF
TRBV5-1	TRBD2	TRBJ2-1	CASSSGVGSGSYNEQFF
TRBV27	NA	TRBJ1-4	CASSLYRLGGNEKLFF
TRBV28	NA	TRBJ1-4	CASSPGNEKLFF
TRBV5-8	TRBD1	TRBJ1-5	CASRRTGGAGNQPQHF
TRBV28	NA	TRBJ1-2	CASSLLSGGYTF
TRBV2	TRBD1	TRBJ2-3	CASSRGRSPTDTQYF
TRBV7-6	NA	TRBJ1-1	CASSIGDTVNTEAFF
TRBV9	NA	TRBJ2-6	CASSVAVRISGANVLTF
TRBV7-8	TRBD1	TRBJ2-5	CASNSGTAQRETQYF
TRBV5-1	NA	TRBJ2-1	CASSVQVSSSYNEQFF
TRBV28	NA	TRBJ1-1	CASKGRVDTEAFF
TRBV28	TRBD2	TRBJ2-1	CASSPGTSGRRNEQFF
TRBV7-9	TRBD1	TRBJ2-3	CASSTTGTDTDTQYF
TRBV19	NA	TRBJ1-5	CASSIERGQPQHF
TRBV5-4	NA	TRBJ2-1	CASSLGQGYDEQFF